This TCR beta chain was captured by sequencing in a study of blood T cell repertoires in COVID-19 (TCRdb year 2020). Background for the entire study: Samples covering the acute and convalescent phases of COVID-19 were provided by collaborators in the United States, Italy and Spain. The material from the prospective study consisted of cDNA or gDNA derived from T cells, B-cell-depleted T cells, or PBMCs. Subjects who had been exposed to COVID-19, were actively infected with it, or had recovered from it provided the deeply sampled blood TCRbeta repertoires that made up the dataset. The repertoires were released in a freely available public database intended as a resource for research on the immune response to SARS-CoV-2. The samples were drawn from two sources: the first 160 participants of the ongoing ImmuneRACE study, and 1,000 to 1,500 subjects contributed by 6 global collaborators. Sample metadata almost always included a de-identified subject ID, COVID-19 status, age in years and sex. Where available, HLA class I and class II types were taken from metadata supplied by the sample provider and were not determined by assay-based typing.

TCRbeta CDR3 regions were amplified from genomic DNA using the immunoSEQ Assay, a bias-controlled multiplex PCR. The source study handled its data this way. The number of nucleated cells in each sample was estimated from the amplification of reference gene primers within the assay. To quantify the absolute abundance of each unique TCRbeta CDR3 rearrangement, sequence reads were collapsed and filtered. For each sample, productive Simpson clonality was calculated as the square root of Simpson's diversity index over productive rearrangements. TCRdb re-hosts the immuneACCESS table, in-frame sequences only. Its copies lack some clones; in the studies checked, an unresolved V gene accounts for under half of them, and the cause for the rest is not known. V, J and clone size were drawn from that table, and D and trimming were deduced from the DNA. For this sample there are under 250,000 clones; roughly 91% appear just once. About 0.8% of the sample comes from the top ten.

One collaborating source in Seattle enrolled patients during active infection and followed them longitudinally through the course of disease. The collaborating institutions used their own protocols to collect whole blood in K2EDTA tubes. For TCRbeta analysis, collaborators shipped samples in one of three forms: frozen whole blood, isolated PBMCs, or DNA extracted from either of those sample types. As for this clone: Its recognized antigen is unknown. Base qualities were left out, and no much larger clone turns up one base away.

What the work shows at the level of the full study, not this receptor alone: How much clinical and demographic metadata was included differed by source and by participant, and the metadata was provided uncurated.

The CDR3, from cysteine to phenylalanine, totals 15 residues. Only CDR3 DNA remains: 45 bases, in frame from the first base. CDR1 and CDR2, looked up from the germline V gene (reference sequence), are MNHEY and SMNVEV. The junction shows trimming of 0 bases on V and 0 bases on J, plus 6 bases between the germline ends. The sequence was collected from a man younger than 45 with COVID-19, enrolled during active disease. The receptor chain draws on TRBV27 and TRBJ2-1; no D segment can be confidently identified. The sample was peripheral blood. The CDR3 corresponds to CASSLSLSSYNEQFF. The DNA sequence is as follows: TGTGCCAGCAGTTTATCTCTGTCCTCCTACAATGAGCAGTTCTTC.